This T cell receptor beta chain was observed in a study of CD8 T cells in Susac syndrome. Through negative isolation, CD4+ and CD8+ T cells were obtained, while TEMRA cells were enriched using FACS. This CDR3 spans 14 amino acids. The junction had 3 bases not matched to a gene; V was cut back by 5 bases and J by 3 bases. Germline CDR1 reads DFQATT; CDR2 reads SNEGSKA (reference sequence). A quantity of about 0.45 to 1 ug RNA underwent reverse transcription using random hexamers. TCRdb independently ran MiXCR on the immunoSEQ multiplex PCR reads; one entry per CDR3 protein. Here the sample spans about 140,000 distinct CDR3 sequences, more than 85% being singletons.

Sequencing was done on a sample of CD8+ T cells from PBMCs. This TCR came from a human donor with Susac syndrome. The chain couples TRBV20-1 to TRBJ2-1; 11 bases are a match to TRBD2. For the CDR3, the DNA is TGCAGTGCTCACGGGACTAGCGGCTACAATGAGCAGTTCTTC. This sequence encodes CSAHGTSGYNEQFF.